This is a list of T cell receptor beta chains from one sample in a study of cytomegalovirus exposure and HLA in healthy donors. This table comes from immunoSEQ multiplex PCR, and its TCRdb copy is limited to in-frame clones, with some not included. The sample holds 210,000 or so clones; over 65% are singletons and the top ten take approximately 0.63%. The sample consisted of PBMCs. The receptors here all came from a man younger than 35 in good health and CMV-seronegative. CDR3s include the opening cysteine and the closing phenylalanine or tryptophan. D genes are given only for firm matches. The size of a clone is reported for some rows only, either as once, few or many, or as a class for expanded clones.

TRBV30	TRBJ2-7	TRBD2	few	CAWSGGGGARPFYEQYF	TGTGCCTGGAGTGGGGGGGGAGGAGCCAGGCCCTTCTACGAGCAGTACTTC
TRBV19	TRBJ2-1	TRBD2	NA	CASSIDGGGSSYNEQFF	TGTGCCAGTAGTATAGATGGAGGCGGGAGCTCCTACAATGAGCAGTTCTTC
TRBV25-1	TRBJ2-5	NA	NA	CASSVFGAEQETQYF	TGTGCCAGCAGCGTTTTTGGGGCGGAACAAGAGACCCAGTACTTC
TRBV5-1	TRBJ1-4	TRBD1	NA	CASSFGTGGEKLFF	TGCGCCAGCAGCTTTGGGACAGGAGGGGAAAAACTGTTTTTT
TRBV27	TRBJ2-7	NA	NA	CASSLSARSYEQYF	TGTGCCAGCAGTTTATCGGCCAGGTCCTACGAGCAGTACTTC
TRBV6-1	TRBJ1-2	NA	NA	CASSEGRVSKTF	TGTGCCAGCAGTGAAGGGCGGGTGTCCAAGACCTTC
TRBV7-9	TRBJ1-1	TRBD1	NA	CSSSLTGDEAFF	TGTTCCAGCAGCTTAACAGGGGACGAAGCTTTCTTT
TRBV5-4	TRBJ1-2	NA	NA	CATQLGEQGANYGYTF	TGTGCCACCCAGCTTGGGGAACAGGGAGCTAACTATGGCTACACCTTC
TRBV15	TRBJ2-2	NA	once	CATSRGPNTGELFF	TGTGCCACCAGCAGGGGGCCGAACACCGGGGAGCTGTTTTTT
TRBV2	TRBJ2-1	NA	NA	CASSEARYNEQFF	TGTGCCAGCAGTGAGGCAAGATACAATGAGCAGTTCTTC